The sequence of this T cell receptor beta chain was determined in a study of cytomegalovirus exposure and HLA in healthy donors. Study findings and constraints: Rare TCR sequences predominated, though certain public TCRs were found in many donors. Researchers catalogued some 160 TCR beta chains as cytomegalovirus-associated.

Trimming removed 3 bases from V and 2 bases from J, with 10 bases in between. The CDR3 is made up of 14 amino acids. The germline CDR1 and CDR2 sequences are MNHNS and SASEGT. TCRdb's copy holds only in-frame clones and misses some; the assay was immunoSEQ multiplex PCR. The sample lists about 160,000 clones; approximately 96% were seen once. Comment on this clone: Its antigen is as yet unknown.

The receptor comes from a woman under 30 in good health and CMV-seronegative. The J gene is TRBJ1-2, the V gene TRBV6-1; no definite D call. The sequenced material came from PBMCs. This CDR3 is CASSDMAGNYGYTF. The CDR3 coding sequence is TGTGCCAGCAGTGATATGGCGGGGAACTATGGCTACACCTTC.